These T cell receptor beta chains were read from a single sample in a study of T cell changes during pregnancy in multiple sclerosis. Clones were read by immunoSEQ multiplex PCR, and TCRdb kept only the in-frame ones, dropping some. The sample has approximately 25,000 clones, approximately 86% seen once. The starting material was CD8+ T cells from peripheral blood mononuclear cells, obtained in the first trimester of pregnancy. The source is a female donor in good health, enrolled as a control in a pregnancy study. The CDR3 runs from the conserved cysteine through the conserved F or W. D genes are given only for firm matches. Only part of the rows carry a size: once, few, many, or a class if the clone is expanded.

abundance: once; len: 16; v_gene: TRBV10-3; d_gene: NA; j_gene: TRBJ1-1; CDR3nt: TGTGCCATCAGTGAGTCCGGGGGTGCCCCGAGAACTGAAGCTTTCTTT; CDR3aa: CAISESGGAPRTEAFF
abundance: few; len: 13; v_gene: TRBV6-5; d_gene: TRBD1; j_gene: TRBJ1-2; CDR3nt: TGTGCCAGCAGCAGGGGACAGATCTATGGCTACACCTTC; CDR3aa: CASSRGQIYGYTF
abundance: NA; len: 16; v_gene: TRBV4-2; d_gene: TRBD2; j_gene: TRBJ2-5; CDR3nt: TGTGCCAGCAGCCCCGGTCTAGCGGGAGTCTCAGAGACCCAGTACTTC; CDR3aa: CASSPGLAGVSETQYF
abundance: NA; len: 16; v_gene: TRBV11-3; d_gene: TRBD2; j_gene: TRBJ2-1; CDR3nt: TGTGCCAGCAGCCGGACTAGCGGGAGTTCATACAATGAGCAGTTCTTC; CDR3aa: CASSRTSGSSYNEQFF
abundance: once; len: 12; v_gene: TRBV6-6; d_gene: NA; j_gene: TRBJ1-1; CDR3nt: TGTGCCAGCAGTTTTAGGGGAACTGAAGCTTTCTTT; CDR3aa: CASSFRGTEAFF
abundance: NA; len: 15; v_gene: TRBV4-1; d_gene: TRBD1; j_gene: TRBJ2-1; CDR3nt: TGCGCCAGCAGCCCGCAAGGGACAGGGTACAATGAGCAGTTCTTC; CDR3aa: CASSPQGTGYNEQFF
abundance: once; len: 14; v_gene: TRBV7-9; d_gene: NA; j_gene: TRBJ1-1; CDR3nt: TGTGCCAGCAGCTTAAGGGGGACGGACACTGAAGCTTTCTTT; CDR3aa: CASSLRGTDTEAFF
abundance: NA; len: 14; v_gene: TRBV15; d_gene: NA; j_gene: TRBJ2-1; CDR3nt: TGTGCCACCACCGGACATCCCCGCGACAATGAGCAGTTCTTC; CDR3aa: CATTGHPRDNEQFF
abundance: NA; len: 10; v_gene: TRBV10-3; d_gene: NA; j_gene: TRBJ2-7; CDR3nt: TGTGCGCAACGCAGCTACGAGCAGTACTTC; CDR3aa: CAQRSYEQYF
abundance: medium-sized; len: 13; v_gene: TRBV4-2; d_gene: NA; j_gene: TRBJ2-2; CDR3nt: TGTGCCAGCAGCCAGACAGAGACCGGGGAGCTGTTTTTT; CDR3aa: CASSQTETGELFF